Sequencing of this T cell receptor (beta chain) was carried out in a study of control samples from healthy donors and cancer patients. Germline V gene sequence: CDR1 SGHRS, CDR2 YFSETQ. There are 15 residues in the CDR3. Trimming at V came to 4 bases and at J to 1 base, leaving 4 bases not matched to a gene. The data were produced by immunoSEQ multiplex PCR, yet TCRdb's version contains in-frame clones alone and is incomplete. The top ten hold more than 2% of the sample, which has about 120,000 clones, about 93% seen once. This sequence joins TRBV5-1 and TRBJ2-5; 10 nucleotides line up with TRBD1. Sequencing used blood. The receptor was derived from a man aged 25-45 years in good health. The CDR3 region has the DNA TGCGCCAGCAGCCTCGGGACAGGGGTCCAAGAGACCCAGTACTTC. As protein: CASSLGTGVQETQYF.